This T cell receptor beta chain is drawn from a study of regulatory T cells in long-lasting Graves disease. The wider study: Newly diagnosed Graves' patients had under 3 months of antithyroid drugs. Whole-study findings and limits: Persistent disease preferred TRBV28, TRBJ1-2 and TRBJ2-5; new disease, TRBV20-1 and TRBJ2-1.

The germline V gene has CDR1 SNHLY and CDR2 FYNNEI. CDR3 size: 15 residues. In this sample, this clonotype turned up a few times. The antigen remains undetermined. A far larger clone is one base from this, pointing to a likely read error. Relying on iRepertoire HTBI primers and Arm-PCR of CDR3 regions, the team built TCR beta libraries. A single record per CDR3 protein comes from TCRdb applying MiXCR to the multiplex PCR reads. The sample shows 400,000 to 500,000 distinct CDR3 sequences, less than 20% of them seen only once. The time point here: newly diagnosed GD, antithyroid drugs for less than 3 months. From RNA extracted from PBMCs, the TCR library was made. This same sample was also part of a study on T cells in Graves' hyperthyroidism and ophthalmopathy. From that study: Researchers ran a first-round RT-PCR on the TCR CDR3 using the HTBI primer set.

This chain links TRBV2 with TRBJ2-7, with D perhaps assigned TRBD1 or TRBD2 (5 bases each). This clonotype originated in a woman between 25 and 40 years old with Graves disease. The sequences come from peripheral blood mononuclear cells (PBMCs), collected at new diagnosis, from a patient treated with antithyroid drugs. The CDR3 DNA follows: TGTGCCAGCAACTTGGATGGCAGGGAGCTTGGCGAGCAGTGCTTC. Amino acids: CASNLDGRELGEQCF.